One and the same sample provided the 7 T cell receptor beta chains below, sequenced in a study of blood T cells in healthy people across ages. Then a second PCR, running roughly 6 to 12 cycles, was carried out with a sample-barcoded 5' primer and a J-beta primer mix. TCRdb passed the 5' RACE reads through MiXCR, listing each CDR3 protein once. Here the sample spans 600,000 to 1,000,000 distinct CDR3 sequences, roughly 64% being singletons. Sequencing used blood. The receptors originated from a young man in good health.

J is TRBJ2-1 and V is TRBV12-3 or TRBV12-4, with a possible D match to TRBD2 (5 bases). Trimming left V 4 bases short and J 8 bases short, with 18 bases between. The CDR3 runs 15 residues. The CDR3 region is CASSSSEPEEDEQFF. The CDR3 DNA sequence: TGTGCCAGCAGTTCATCGGAACCGGAGGAGGATGAGCAGTTCTTC.

The V call is TRBV7-8, the J call TRBJ2-5, with 9 bases lining up with TRBD2. This CDR3 has 17 amino acids. Germline assignment: CDR1 SGHVS and CDR2 FQNEAQ. Germline trimming cut 5 bases from V and 7 bases from J; bases unmatched to any gene: 17. The DNA for the CDR3 is TGTGCCAGCAGCCAAACTAGCCCTAGGACTAGCGATGGGACCCAGTACTTC. It encodes CASSQTSPRTSDGTQYF.

V and J are TRBV20-1 and TRBJ2-3; TRBD2 matches 7 bases. CDR3 size: 13 residues. Germline V CDR1 and CDR2: DFQATT, SNEGSKA (reference sequence). V was clipped by 6 bases and J by 2 bases; unmatched bases: 5. CDR3 sequence (DNA): TGCAGTGCGAGGGACTATAACACAGATACGCAGTATTTT. Translated: CSARDYNTDTQYF.

This clonotype was observed a handful of times. The chain combines TRBV21-1 with TRBJ2-5. With the DNA end fitting TRBJ2-7 better, the J assignment may be wrong. TRBV21-1 is a pseudogene segment. This CDR3 region has 15 residues. The CDR3 coding sequence is TGTGCCAGCAGCAAAGCCGGTCACCTTCGAGCCGAGCAGTACTTC. Its translation: CASSKAGHLRAEQYF.

This clonotype showed up many times. V is TRBV20-1 and J is TRBJ2-5; D is uncertain. V lost 3 bases to trimming and J lost 7 bases, with 18 bases between them. The CDR3 length is 14 residues. Germline CDR1 reads DFQATT; CDR2 reads SNEGSKA (reference sequence). This chain's CDR3 is CSASRQQVLGTQYF. As DNA, the CDR3 is TGCAGTGCTAGCCGGCAGCAGGTGCTTGGGACCCAGTACTTC.

This clonotype showed up just a few times. The CDR3 DNA follows: TGTGCCAGCAGTGGGACTAGCGACTCCTACGAGCAGTACTTC. This codes for CASSGTSDSYEQYF. The chain carries TRBV2 and TRBJ2-7, with 9 bases identical to TRBD2. The CDR3 is 14 amino acids. Germline CDR1 is SNHLY and CDR2 is FYNNEI. V lost 4 bases, J lost 0 bases, and 1 base stayed unmatched.

V gene TRBV15 combines with J gene TRBJ2-3; D unclear. With 3 bases removed from V and 7 bases from J, the gap between germline ends came to 8 bases. Germline V CDR1 and CDR2: LNHNV, YYDKDF (reference sequence). The CDR3 consists of 12 residues. The CDR3 coding sequence is TGTGCCACCAGCAGCGGTTCAAATACGCAGTATTTT. Amino acid sequence: CATSSGSNTQYF.